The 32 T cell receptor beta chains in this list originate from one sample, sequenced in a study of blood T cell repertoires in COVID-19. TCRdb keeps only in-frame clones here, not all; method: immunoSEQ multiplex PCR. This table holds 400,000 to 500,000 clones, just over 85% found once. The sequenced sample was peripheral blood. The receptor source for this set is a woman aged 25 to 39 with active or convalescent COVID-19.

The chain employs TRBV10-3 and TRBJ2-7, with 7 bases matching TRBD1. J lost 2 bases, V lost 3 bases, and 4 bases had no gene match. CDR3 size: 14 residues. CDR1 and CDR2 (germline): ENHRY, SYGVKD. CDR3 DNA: TGTGCCATCAGTGAAACGGGACAGCCCTACGAGCAGTACTTC. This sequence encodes CAISETGQPYEQYF.

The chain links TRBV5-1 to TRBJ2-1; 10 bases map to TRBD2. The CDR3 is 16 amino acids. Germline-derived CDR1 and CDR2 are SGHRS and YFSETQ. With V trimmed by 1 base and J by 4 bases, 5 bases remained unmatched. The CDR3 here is CASSLQPSGGYNEQFF. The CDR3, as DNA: TGCGCCAGCAGCTTGCAACCTAGCGGGGGATACAATGAGCAGTTCTTC.

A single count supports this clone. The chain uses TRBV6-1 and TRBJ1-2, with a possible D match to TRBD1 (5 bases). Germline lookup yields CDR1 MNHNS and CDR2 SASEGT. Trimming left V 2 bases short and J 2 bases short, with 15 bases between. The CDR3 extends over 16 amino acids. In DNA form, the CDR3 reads TGTGCCAGCAGTGAACCTGTTTGGGGGGGGAACTATGGCTACACCTTC. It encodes CASSEPVWGGNYGYTF.

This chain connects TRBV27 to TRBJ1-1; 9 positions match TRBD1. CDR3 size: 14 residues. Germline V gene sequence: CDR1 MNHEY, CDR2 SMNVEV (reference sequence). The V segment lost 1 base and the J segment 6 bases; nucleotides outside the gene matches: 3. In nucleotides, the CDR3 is TGTGCCAGCAGTTTATGGACAGGGGAGTCTGAAGCTTTCTTT. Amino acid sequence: CASSLWTGESEAFF.

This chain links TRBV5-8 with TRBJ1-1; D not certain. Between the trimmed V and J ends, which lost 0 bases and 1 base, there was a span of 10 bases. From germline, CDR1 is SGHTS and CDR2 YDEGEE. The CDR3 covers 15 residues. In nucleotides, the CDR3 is TGTGCCAGCAGCTTGGGGTTGGGCCCGAACACTGAAGCTTTCTTT. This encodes CASSLGLGPNTEAFF.

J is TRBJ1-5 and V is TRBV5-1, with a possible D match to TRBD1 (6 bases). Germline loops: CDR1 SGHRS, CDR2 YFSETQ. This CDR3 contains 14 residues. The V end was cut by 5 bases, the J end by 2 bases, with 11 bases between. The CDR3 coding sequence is TGCGCCAGCAGGCCGGGACAAGGCAATCAGCCCCAGCATTTT. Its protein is CASRPGQGNQPQHF. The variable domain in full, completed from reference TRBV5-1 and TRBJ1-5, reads KAGVTQTPRYLIKTRGQQVTLSCSPISGHRSVSWYQQTPGQGLQFLFEYFSETQRNKGNFPGRFSGRQFSNSRSEMNVSTLELGDSALYLCASRPGQGNQPQHFGDGTRLSIL.

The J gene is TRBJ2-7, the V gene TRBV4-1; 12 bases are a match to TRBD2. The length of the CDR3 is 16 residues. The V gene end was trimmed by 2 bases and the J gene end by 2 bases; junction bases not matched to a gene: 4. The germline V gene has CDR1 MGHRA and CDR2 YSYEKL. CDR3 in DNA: TGCGCCAGCAGCCAAATGACTAGCGGGGGCCCCTACGAGCAGTACTTC. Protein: CASSQMTSGGPYEQYF.

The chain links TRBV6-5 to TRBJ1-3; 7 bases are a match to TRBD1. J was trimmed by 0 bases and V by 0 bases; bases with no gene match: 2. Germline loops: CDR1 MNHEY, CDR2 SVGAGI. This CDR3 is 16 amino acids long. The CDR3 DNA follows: TGTGCCAGCAGTTACTCACGGACAGGCTCTGGAAACACCATATATTTT. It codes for CASSYSRTGSGNTIYF.

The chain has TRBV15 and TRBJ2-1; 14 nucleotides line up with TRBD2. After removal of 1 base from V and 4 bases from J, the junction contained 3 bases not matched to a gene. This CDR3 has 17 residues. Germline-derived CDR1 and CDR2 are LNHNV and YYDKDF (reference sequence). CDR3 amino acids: CATSRVGTSGSYNEQFF. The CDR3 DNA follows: TGTGCCACCAGCAGAGTAGGGACTAGCGGGAGTTACAATGAGCAGTTCTTC.

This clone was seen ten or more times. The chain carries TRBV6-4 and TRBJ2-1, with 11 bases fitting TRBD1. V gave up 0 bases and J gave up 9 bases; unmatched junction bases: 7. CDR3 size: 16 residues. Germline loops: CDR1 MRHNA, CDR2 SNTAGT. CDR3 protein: CASSDSPGQGVLEQFF. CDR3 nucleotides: TGTGCCAGCAGTGACTCACCGGGACAGGGGGTGCTTGAGCAGTTCTTC.

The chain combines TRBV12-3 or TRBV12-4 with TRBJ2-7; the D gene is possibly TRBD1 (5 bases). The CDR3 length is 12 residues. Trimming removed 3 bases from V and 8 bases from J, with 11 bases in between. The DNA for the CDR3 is TGTGCCAGCAGTTTCAGGGTAAATCAGCAGTACTTC. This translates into CASSFRVNQQYF.

CDR3 loop: CASSLPGGESYNEQFF. Written as DNA, the CDR3 is TGTGCCAGCAGCTTACCGGGGGGGGAGTCCTACAATGAGCAGTTCTTC. V usage is TRBV7-8 and J usage is TRBJ2-1; 8 bases fit TRBD2. CDR3 size: 16 residues. The J segment lost 1 base and the V segment lost 2 bases, leaving 4 bases of the junction unmatched. CDR1 is SGHVS, CDR2 FQNEAQ, per germline. Filled out from reference TRBV7-8 and TRBJ2-1, the complete variable domain reads GAGVSQSPRYKVAKRGQDVALRCDPISGHVSLFWYQQALGQGPEFLTYFQNEAQLDKSGLPSDRFFAERPEGSVSTLKIQRTQQEDSAVYLCASSLPGGESYNEQFFGPGTRLTVL.

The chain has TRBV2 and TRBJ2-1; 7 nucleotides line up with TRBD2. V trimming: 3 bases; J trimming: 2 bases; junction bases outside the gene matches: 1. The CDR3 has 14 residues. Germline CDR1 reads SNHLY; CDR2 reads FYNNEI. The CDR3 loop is CASSDAGAYNEQFF. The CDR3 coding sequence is TGTGCCAGCAGTGACGCGGGAGCCTACAATGAGCAGTTCTTC.

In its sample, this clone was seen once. As DNA, the CDR3 is TGTGCCAGCAGCCGGGGGGACAGGGGATACAATGAGCAGTTCTTC. Translated, it gives CASSRGDRGYNEQFF. The chain carries TRBV5-4 and TRBJ2-1; 10 positions match TRBD1. The trim removed 4 bases at V and 4 bases at J, leaving 5 bases unmatched. The germline CDR1 and CDR2 sequences are SGHNT and YYREEE (reference sequence). The CDR3 spans 15 residues.

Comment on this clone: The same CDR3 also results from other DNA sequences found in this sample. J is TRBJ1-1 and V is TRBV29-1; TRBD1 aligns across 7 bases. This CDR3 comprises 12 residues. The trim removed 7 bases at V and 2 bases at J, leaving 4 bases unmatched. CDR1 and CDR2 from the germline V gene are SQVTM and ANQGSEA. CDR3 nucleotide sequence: TGCAGCGCCGACAGGGAAAACACTGAAGCTTTCTTT. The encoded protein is CSADRENTEAFF.

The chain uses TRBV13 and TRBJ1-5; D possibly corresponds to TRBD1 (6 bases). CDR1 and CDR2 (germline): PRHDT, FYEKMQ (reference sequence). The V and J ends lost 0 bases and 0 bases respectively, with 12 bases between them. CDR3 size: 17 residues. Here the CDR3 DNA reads TGTGCCAGCAGCTTAGGCCTAGGGGGACATAGCAATCAGCCCCAGCATTTT. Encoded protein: CASSLGLGGHSNQPQHF.

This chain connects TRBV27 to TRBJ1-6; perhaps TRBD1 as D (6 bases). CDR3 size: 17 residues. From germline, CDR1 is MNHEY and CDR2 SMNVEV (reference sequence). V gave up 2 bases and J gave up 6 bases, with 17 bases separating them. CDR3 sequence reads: CASSLMGLTGTNSPLHF. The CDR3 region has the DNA TGTGCCAGCAGTTTAATGGGCCTGACAGGTACTAATTCACCCCTCCACTTT.

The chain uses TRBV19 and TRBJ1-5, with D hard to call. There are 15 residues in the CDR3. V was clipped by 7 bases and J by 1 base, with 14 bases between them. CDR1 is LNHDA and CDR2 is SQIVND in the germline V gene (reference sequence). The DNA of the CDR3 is TGTGCCAGTACCACCCACCACTCAAGCAATCAGCCCCAGCATTTT. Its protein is CASTTHHSSNQPQHF.

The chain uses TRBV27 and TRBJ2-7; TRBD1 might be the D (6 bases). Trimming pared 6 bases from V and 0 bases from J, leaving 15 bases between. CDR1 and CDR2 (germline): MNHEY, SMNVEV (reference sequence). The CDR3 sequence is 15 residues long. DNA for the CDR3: TGTGCCAGCAGCACGACAGGTCTTAGCTCCTACGAGCAGTACTTC. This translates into CASSTTGLSSYEQYF.

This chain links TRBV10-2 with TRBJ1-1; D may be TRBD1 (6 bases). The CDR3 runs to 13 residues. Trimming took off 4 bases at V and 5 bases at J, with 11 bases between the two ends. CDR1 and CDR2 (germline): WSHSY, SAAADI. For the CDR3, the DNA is TGCGCCAGCAGTGGACAGGTGTGGACTGAAGCTTTCTTT. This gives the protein CASSGQVWTEAFF.

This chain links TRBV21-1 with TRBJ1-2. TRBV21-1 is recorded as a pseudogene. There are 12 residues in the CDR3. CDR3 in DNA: TGTGCCAGCAGCAAAGGGGAGAACGGCTACACCTTC. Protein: CASSKGENGYTF.

The CDR3 spells CATLPGAGNTIYF. The DNA for the CDR3 is TGTGCCACCCTCCCAGGGGCTGGAAACACCATATATTTT. The J gene is TRBJ1-3, the V gene TRBV6-5; a possible D gene is TRBD1 (6 bases). The CDR3 length is 13 residues. Trimming left V 10 bases short and J 2 bases short, with 12 bases between. Germline V gives CDR1 MNHEY, CDR2 SVGAGI.

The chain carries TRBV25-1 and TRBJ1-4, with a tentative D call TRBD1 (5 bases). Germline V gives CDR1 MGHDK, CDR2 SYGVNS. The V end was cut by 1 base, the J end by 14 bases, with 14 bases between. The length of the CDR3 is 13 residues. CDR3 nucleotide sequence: TGTGCCAGCAGTGAATTTGCCGGAGGGGATCTGTTTTTT. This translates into CASSEFAGGDLFF.

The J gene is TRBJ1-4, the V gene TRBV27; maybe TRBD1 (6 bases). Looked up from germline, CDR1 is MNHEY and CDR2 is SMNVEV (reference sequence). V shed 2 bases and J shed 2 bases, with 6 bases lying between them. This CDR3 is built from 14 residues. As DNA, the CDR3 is TGTGCCAGCAGTTTAAGGGGGACTAATGAAAAACTGTTTTTT. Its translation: CASSLRGTNEKLFF.

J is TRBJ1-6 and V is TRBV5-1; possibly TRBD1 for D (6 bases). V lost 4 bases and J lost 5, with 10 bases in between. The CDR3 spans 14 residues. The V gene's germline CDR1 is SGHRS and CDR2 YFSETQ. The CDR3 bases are TGCGCCAGCAGCCCCGGGACAAATAATTCACCCCTCCACTTT. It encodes CASSPGTNNSPLHF. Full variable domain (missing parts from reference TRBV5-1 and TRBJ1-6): KAGVTQTPRYLIKTRGQQVTLSCSPISGHRSVSWYQQTPGQGLQFLFEYFSETQRNKGNFPGRFSGRQFSNSRSEMNVSTLELGDSALYLCASSPGTNNSPLHFGNGTRLTVT.

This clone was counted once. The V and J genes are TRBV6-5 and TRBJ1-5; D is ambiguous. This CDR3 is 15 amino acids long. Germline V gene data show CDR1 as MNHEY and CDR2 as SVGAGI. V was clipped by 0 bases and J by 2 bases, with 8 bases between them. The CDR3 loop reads CASSYSTSGNQPQHF. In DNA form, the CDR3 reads TGTGCCAGCAGTTACTCGACTAGTGGCAATCAGCCCCAGCATTTT.

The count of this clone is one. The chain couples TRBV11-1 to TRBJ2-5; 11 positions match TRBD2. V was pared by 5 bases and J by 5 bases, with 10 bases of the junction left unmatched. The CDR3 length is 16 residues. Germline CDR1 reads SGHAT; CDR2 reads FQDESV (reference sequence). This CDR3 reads CASSAFSGGATETQYF. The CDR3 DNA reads TGTGCCAGCAGCGCATTTAGCGGGGGGGCCACGGAGACCCAGTACTTC.

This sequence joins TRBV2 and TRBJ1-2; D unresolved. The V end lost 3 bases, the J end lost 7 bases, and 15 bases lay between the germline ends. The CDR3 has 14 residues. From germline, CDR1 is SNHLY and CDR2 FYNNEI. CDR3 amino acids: CASSDRPGEGGYTF. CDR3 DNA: TGTGCCAGCAGTGACCGGCCCGGAGAAGGTGGCTACACCTTC.

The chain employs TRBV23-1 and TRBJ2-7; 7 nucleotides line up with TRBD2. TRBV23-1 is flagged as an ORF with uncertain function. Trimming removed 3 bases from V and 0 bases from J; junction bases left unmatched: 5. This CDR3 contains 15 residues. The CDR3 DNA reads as TGCGCCAGCAGTCATAAGGGACTACCCTCCTACGAGCAGTACTTC. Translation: CASSHKGLPSYEQYF.

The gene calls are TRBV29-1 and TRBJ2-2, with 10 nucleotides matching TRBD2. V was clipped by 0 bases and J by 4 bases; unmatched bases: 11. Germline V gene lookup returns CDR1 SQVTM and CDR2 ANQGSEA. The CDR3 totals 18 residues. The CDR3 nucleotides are TGCAGCGTTGAAGATCCTGAGCGGGAGGGCCTCGGCACCGGGGAGCTGTTTTTT. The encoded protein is CSVEDPEREGLGTGELFF.

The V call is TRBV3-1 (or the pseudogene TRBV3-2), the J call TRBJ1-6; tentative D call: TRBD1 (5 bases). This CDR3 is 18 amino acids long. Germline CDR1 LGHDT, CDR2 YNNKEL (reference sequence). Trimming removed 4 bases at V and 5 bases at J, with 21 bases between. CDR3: CASSLDTLSAGNNSPLHF. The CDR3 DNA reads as TGTGCCAGCAGCCTAGACACGTTATCAGCAGGGAATAATTCACCCCTCCACTTT.

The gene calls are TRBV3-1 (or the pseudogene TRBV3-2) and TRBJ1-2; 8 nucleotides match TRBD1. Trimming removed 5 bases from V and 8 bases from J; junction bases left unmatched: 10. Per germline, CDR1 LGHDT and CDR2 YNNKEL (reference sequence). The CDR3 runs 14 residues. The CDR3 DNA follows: TGTGCCAGCAGCAATATCGTACAGGGGGAGGGCTACACCTTC. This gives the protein CASSNIVQGEGYTF.